The source of this T cell receptor (beta chain) is a study of blood T cell repertoires in COVID-19. As for the study in general: Sources were T cells, B-cell-depleted T cells, or PBMCs; the material itself was cDNA or gDNA.

With 7 bases removed from V and 1 base from J, the gap between germline ends came to 16 bases. CDR3 length: 15 residues. CDR1 is MNHNY and CDR2 is SVGAGI in the germline V gene (reference sequence). Authors' processing steps: Estimation of nucleated cell counts was performed using reference gene primer amplification. The data were produced by immunoSEQ multiplex PCR, yet TCRdb's version contains in-frame clones alone and is incomplete. The V and J calls and the clone size are those of that table, but D and trimming were determined from the DNA. Of under 95,000 clones in the sample, approximately 85% are singletons; the top ten hold 3% to 3.5%.

The TCR originated in a woman over 75 with COVID-19, enrolled during active disease. The specimen sequenced was peripheral blood. The chain uses TRBV6-6 and TRBJ1-2; D gene ambiguous. CDR3 region: CASTTPYRGNYGYTF. In nucleotides, the CDR3 is TGTGCCAGCACAACCCCTTACCGCGGTAACTATGGCTACACCTTC.